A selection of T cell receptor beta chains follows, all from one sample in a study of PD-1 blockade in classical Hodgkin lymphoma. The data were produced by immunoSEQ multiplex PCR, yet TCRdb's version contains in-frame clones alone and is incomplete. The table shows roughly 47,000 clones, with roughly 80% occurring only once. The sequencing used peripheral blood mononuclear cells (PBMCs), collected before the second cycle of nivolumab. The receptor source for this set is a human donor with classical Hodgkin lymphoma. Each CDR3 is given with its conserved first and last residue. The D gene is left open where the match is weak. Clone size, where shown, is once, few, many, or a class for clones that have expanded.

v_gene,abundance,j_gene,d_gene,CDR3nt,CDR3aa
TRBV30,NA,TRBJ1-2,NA,TGTGCCTGGACTGTAAACTATGGCTACACCTTC,CAWTVNYGYTF
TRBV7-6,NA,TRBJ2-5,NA,TGTGCCAGCAGCTTAATGAGACAACCTCAAGAGACCCAGTACTTC,CASSLMRQPQETQYF
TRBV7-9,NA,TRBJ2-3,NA,TGTGCCAGCAGCTTAGACAATCTCCCCCTGGGAGTCTGGGGGCAGTATTTT,CASSLDNLPLGVWGQYF
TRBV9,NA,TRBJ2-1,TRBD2,TGTGCCAGCAGCGTAGTCGGTAGCGGGACTCCCAATGAGCAGTTCTTC,CASSVVGSGTPNEQFF
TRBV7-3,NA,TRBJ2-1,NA,TGTGCCAGCAGCTTCGACTCGGGTGGCGAGCAGTTCTTC,CASSFDSGGEQFF
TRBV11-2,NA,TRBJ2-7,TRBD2,TGTGCCAGCAGCTTCTTAGGTAGCGGGAGGGCCGTATCCTACGAGCAGTACTTC,CASSFLGSGRAVSYEQYF
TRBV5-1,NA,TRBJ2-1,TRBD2,TGCGCCAGCAGCCCGGGACTAGCGGGGAATGAGCAGTTCTTC,CASSPGLAGNEQFF
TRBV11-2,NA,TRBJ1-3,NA,TGTGCCAGCAGCTTAGACGGGTATCGCGGAAACACCATATATTTT,CASSLDGYRGNTIYF
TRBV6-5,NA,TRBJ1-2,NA,TGTGCCAGCAGTTACGCGGGGCCGACGAGTGGCTACACCTTC,CASSYAGPTSGYTF
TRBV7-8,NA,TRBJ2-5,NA,TGTGCCAGCAGCTTAGTGGGGAGAGAGACCCAGTACTTC,CASSLVGRETQYF
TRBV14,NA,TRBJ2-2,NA,TGTGCCAGCAGCCAGGACCGGGGCGGGGAGCTGTTTTTT,CASSQDRGGELFF
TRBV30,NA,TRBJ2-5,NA,TGTGCCTGGAAGGTAGCGGTCCAAGAGACCCAGTACTTC,CAWKVAVQETQYF
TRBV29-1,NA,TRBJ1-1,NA,TGCAGCGCCGCCCCAGGGGAAGTCGCAGCTTTCTTT,CSAAPGEVAAFF
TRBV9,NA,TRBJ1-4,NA,TGTGCCAGCAGCGTAGGGGACGGACTGGGTGAAAAACTGTTTTTT,CASSVGDGLGEKLFF
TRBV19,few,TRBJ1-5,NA,TGTGCCAGTAGCCTCGGGAGCCTCAATCAGCCCCAGCATTTT,CASSLGSLNQPQHF
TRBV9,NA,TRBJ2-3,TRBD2,TGTGCCAGCAGCCCCCTCGGAGCGGGGAGGAACACAGATACGCAGTATTTT,CASSPLGAGRNTDTQYF
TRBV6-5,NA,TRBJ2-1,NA,TGTGCCAGCAGTCCCTCCTCTTACAATGAGCAGTTCTTC,CASSPSSYNEQFF
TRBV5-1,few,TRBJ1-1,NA,TGCGCCAGCAGCCCCCTGAGCAACGCTGAAGCTTTCTTT,CASSPLSNAEAFF
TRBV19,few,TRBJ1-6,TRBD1,TGTGCCAGTAGTCCACGACAGGGGGCGGATTCACCCCTCCACTTT,CASSPRQGADSPLHF
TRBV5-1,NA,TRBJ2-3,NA,TGCGCCAGCAGCTTCCCGTTATCGTTAGTCCCTAGCACAGATACGCAGTATTTT,CASSFPLSLVPSTDTQYF
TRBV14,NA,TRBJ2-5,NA,TGTGCCAGCAGCCTCTACCTCGGGGGCACCCAAGAGACCCAGTACTTC,CASSLYLGGTQETQYF
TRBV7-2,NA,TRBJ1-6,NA,TGTGCCAGCAGCTTAGGGGGACCGGGGGCGTGGAATTCACCCCTCCACTTT,CASSLGGPGAWNSPLHF
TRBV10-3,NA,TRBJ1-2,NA,TGTGCCATCAGTGAGTCCGGGCCAGCTAATGGCTACACCTTC,CAISESGPANGYTF
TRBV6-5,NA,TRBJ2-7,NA,TGTGCCAGCAGTTATGACACCTACGAGCAGTACTTC,CASSYDTYEQYF
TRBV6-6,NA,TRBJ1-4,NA,TGTGCCAGCAGTTACCCGTCACTGATTAATGAAAAACTGTTTTTT,CASSYPSLINEKLFF
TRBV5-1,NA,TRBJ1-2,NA,TGCGCCAGCAGCTTGGCCCCGACTAACTATGGCTACACCTTC,CASSLAPTNYGYTF
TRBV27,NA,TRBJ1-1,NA,TGTGCCAGCAGTTTAGGGTCGGTTGGGCAGGGGCAGGGAGAAGCTTTCTTT,CASSLGSVGQGQGEAFF
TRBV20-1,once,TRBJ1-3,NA,TGCAGTGCTTGGGACCGCACTGACATATATTTT,CSAWDRTDIYF
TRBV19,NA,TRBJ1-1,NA,TGTGCCAGTTTTGCGGGACCCACGATGGCTTTCTTT,CASFAGPTMAFF
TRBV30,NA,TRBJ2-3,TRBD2,TGTGCCCTTAACTTAGCGGGGCTAGAGACAGATACGCAGTATTTT,CALNLAGLETDTQYF
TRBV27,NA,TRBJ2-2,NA,TGTGCCAGCAGTTTCCGGGGGTTCACCGGGGAGCTGTTTTTT,CASSFRGFTGELFF
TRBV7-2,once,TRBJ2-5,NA,TGTGCCAGCAGCTTAAACCCAACAGCCTGGGAGACCCAGTACTTC,CASSLNPTAWETQYF
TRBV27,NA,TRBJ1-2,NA,TGTGCCAGCAGTTTATCACGGACGTTCTATGGCTACACCTTC,CASSLSRTFYGYTF
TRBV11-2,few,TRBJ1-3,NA,TGTGCCAGCAGCCTCAGCGTAGGGGTCCAGAGCTATTTT,CASSLSVGVQSYF
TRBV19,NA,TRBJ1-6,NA,TGTGCCAGTAGTCGTTGGACAGCTAATTCACCCCTCCACTTT,CASSRWTANSPLHF
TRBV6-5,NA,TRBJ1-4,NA,TGTGCCAGCAGACCTTCCTGGGGCAGTGAAAAACTGTTTTTT,CASRPSWGSEKLFF
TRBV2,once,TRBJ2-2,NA,TGTGCCAGCAGTGGACAGAGTATGAACACCGGGGAGCTGTTTTTT,CASSGQSMNTGELFF
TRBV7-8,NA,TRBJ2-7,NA,TGTGCCAGCAGCCTAGCGAGACAGACCGAGCAGTACTTC,CASSLARQTEQYF
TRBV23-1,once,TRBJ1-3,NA,TGCGCCAGCAGTCATAAGACAGGCCACTCTGGAAACACCATATATTTT,CASSHKTGHSGNTIYF
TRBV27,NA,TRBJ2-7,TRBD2,TGTGCCAGCAGTTTATACCCCCCGGGGCTAGCGGGGGGCGAGCAGTACTTC,CASSLYPPGLAGGEQYF
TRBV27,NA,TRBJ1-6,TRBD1,TGTGCCAGCAGTGTACAGGGGGGCTATTCACCCCTCCACTTT,CASSVQGGYSPLHF
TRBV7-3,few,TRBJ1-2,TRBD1,TGTGCCAGCAGCTTAAACCCAGGGGGCAACTATGGCTACACCTTC,CASSLNPGGNYGYTF
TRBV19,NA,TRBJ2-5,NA,TGTGCCAGTAGGTCGGCTGGGTGGGAGACCCAGTACTTC,CASRSAGWETQYF
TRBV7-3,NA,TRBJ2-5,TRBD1,TGTGCCAGCAGCCCGGACAGGGTCCAAGAGACCCAGTACTTC,CASSPDRVQETQYF
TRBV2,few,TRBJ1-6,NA,TGTGCCAGCACTGTTGACGGAATCCTCCACTTT,CASTVDGILHF
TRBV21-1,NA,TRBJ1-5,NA,TGTGCCAGCAGCAAAAAATACGCCCATCAGCCCCAGCATTTT,CASSKKYAHQPQHF
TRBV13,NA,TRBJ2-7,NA,TGTGCCAGCAGCTCTACAACCGGGACACTCTACGAGCAGTACTTC,CASSSTTGTLYEQYF
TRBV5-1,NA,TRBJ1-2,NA,TGCGCCAGCAAGGAGGGGGAGAGCCATGGCTACACCTTC,CASKEGESHGYTF
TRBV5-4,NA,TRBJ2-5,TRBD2,TGTGCCAGCAGCGGAGGGACTAGCGGGAGTCACGAGACCCAGTACTTC,CASSGGTSGSHETQYF
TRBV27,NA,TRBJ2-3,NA,TGTGCCAGCAGACTAAGTAGGAGAGGGAGCACAGATACGCAGTATTTT,CASRLSRRGSTDTQYF
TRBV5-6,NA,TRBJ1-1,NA,TGTGCCAGCAGCTTGGGGCCGATGAACACTGAAGCTTTCTTT,CASSLGPMNTEAFF
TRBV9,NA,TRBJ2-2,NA,TGTGCCAGCAGTGAGGGGGTCTCTCCCGGGGAGCTGTTTTTT,CASSEGVSPGELFF
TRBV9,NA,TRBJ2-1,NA,TGTGCCAGCAGCGGTAAAACTGGTGGAGGGCCCTACAATGAGCAGTTCTTC,CASSGKTGGGPYNEQFF
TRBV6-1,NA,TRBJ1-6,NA,TGTGCCAGCAGTGAAACCGGGGAAGGTAATTCACCCCTCCACTTT,CASSETGEGNSPLHF